This record looks at one T cell receptor (beta chain) sequence and its context. This entry belongs to a study of blood T cell repertoires in COVID-19. Study details: The study drew acute and convalescent COVID-19 samples from the United States, Italy and Spain. T cells, B-cell-depleted T cells, or PBMCs provided the cDNA or gDNA that served as material.

The assay was immunoSEQ multiplex PCR, and TCRdb's table has in-frame clones only and misses some. The sample includes hundreds of thousands of clones, 75% to 90% of them seen just once. CDR3 length: 15 residues. The ends were cut back, 5 bases at V and 1 base at J, with 14 bases in the middle. Germline assignment: CDR1 MNHNY and CDR2 SVGAGI (reference sequence). The sequence was collected from a human donor in a cohort sampled during active COVID-19. V gene TRBV6-6 combines with J gene TRBJ2-5; possibly TRBD1 for D (5 bases). Material: peripheral blood. The CDR3 nucleotides read TGTGCCAGCAGTCTGCGACAGTTACCCCAAGAGACCCAGTACTTC. Amino acids: CASSLRQLPQETQYF.